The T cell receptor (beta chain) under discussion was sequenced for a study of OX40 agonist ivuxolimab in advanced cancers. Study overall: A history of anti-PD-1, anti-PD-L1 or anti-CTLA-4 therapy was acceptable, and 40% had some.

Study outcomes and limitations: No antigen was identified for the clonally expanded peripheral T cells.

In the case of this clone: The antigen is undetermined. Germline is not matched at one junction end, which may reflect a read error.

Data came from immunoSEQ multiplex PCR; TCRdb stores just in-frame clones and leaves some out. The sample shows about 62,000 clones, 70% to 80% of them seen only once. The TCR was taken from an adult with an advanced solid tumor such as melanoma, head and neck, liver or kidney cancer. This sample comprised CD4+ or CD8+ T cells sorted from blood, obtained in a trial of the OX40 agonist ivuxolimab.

This CDR3 reads CASSDSRDFSYEQYF. CDR3 coding DNA: TGTGCCAGCAGTGACTCCCGGGACTTTTCCTACGAGCAGTACTTC. The chain has TRBV6-6 and TRBJ2-7; TRBD2 might be the D (6 bases). Germline-derived CDR1 and CDR2 are MNHNY and SVGAGI (reference sequence). The CDR3 length is 15 residues.